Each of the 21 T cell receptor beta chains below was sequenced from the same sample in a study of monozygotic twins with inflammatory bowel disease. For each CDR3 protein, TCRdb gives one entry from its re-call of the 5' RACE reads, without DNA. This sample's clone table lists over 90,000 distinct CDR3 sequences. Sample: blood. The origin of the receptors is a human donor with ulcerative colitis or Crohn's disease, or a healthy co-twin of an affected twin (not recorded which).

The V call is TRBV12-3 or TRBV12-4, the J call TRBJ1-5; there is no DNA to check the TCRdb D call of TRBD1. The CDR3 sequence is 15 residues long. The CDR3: CASSLEGTAYQPQHF.

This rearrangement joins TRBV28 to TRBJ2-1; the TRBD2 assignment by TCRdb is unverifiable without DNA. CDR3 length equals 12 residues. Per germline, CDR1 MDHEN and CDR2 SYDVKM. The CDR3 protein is CASSPTNNEQFF.

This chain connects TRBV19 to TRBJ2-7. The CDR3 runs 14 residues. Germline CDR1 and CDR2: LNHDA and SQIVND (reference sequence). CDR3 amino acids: CASSIAIRSYEQYF.

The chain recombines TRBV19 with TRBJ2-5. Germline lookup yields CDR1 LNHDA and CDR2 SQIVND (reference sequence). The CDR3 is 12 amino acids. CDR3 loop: CASSMYGETQYF.

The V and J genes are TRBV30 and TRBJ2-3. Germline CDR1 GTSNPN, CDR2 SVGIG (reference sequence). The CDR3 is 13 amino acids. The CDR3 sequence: CAWGRTSTDTQYF.

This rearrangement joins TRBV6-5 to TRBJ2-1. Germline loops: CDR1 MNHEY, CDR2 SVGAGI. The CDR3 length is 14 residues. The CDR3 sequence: CASSSQPADNEQFF.

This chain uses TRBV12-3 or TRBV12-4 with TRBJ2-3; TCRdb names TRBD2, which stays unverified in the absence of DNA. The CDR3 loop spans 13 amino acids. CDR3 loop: CASRLVGTDTQYF.

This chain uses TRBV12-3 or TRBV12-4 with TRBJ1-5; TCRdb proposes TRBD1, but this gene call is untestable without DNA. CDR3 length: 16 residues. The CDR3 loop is CASSPTGWFSNQPQHF.

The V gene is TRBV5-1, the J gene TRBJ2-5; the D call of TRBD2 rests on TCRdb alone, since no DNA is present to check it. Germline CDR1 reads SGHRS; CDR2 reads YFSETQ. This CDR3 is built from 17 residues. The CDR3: CASSTLPGLAGQETQYF.

The CDR3: CSAVKGRGNNEQYF. The V and J genes are TRBV20-1 and TRBJ2-7; TCRdb gives TRBD1 as the D gene, but with no DNA this cannot be confirmed. CDR1 DFQATT and CDR2 SNEGSKA come from the germline V gene (reference sequence). This CDR3 is 14 amino acids long.

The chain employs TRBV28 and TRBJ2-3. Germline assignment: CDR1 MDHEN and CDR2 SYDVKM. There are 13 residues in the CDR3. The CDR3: CASSSPPTDTQYF. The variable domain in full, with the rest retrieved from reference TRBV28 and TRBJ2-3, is DVKVTQSSRYLVKRTGEKVFLECVQDMDHENMFWYRQDPGLGLRLIYFSYDVKMKEKGDIPEGYSVSREKKERFSLILESASTNQTSMYLCASSSPPTDTQYFGPGTRLTVL.

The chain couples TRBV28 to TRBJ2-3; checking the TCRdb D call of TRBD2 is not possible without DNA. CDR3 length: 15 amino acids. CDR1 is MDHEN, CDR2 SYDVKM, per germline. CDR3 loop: CASSTAGRDSDTQYF.

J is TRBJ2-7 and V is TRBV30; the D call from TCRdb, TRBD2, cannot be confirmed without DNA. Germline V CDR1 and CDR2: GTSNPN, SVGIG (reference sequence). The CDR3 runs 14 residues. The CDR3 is CAWSPTSGGYEQYF.

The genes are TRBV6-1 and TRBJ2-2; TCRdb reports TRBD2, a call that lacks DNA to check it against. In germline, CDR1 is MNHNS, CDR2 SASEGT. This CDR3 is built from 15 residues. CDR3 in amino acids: CASSRLAVNTGELFF.

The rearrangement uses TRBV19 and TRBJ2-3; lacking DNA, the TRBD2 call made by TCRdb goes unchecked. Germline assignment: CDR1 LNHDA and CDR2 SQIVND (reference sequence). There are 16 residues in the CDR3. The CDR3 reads CATRHPSGGGTDTQYF.

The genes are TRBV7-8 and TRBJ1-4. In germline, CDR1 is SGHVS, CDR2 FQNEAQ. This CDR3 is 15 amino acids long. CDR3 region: CASTDGFATNEKLFF. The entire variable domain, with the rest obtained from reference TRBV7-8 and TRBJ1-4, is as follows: GAGVSQSPRYKVAKRGQDVALRCDPISGHVSLFWYQQALGQGPEFLTYFQNEAQLDKSGLPSDRFFAERPEGSVSTLKIQRTQQEDSAVYLCASTDGFATNEKLFFGSGTQLSVL.

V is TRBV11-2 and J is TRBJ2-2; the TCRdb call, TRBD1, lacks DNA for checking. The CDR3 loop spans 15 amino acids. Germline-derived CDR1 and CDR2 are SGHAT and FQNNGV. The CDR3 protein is CASSSRQGWTGELFF.

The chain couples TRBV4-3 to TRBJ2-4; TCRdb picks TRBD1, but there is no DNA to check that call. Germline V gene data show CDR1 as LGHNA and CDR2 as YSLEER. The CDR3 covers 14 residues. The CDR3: CASSQAGGGDIQYF.

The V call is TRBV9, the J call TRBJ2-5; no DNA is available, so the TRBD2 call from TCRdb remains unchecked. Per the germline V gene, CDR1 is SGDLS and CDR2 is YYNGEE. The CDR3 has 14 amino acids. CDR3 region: CASSASPGGETQYF.

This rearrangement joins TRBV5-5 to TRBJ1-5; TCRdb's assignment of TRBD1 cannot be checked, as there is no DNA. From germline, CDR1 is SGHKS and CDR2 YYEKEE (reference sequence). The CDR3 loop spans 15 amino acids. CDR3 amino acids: CASSLVSGGNQPQHF.

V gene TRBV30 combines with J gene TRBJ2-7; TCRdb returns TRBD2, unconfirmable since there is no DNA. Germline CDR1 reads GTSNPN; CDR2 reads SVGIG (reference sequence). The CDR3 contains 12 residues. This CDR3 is CAWSRRRNEQYF. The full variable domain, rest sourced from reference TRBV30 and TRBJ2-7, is SQTIHQWPATLVQPVGSPLSLECTVEGTSNPNLYWYRQAAGRGLQLLFYSVGIGQISSEVPQNLSASRPQDRQFILSSKKLLLSDSGFYLCAWSRRRNEQYFGPGTRLTVT.